This T cell receptor (beta chain) was recorded in a study of cytomegalovirus exposure and HLA in healthy donors. Study at large: A previous analysis identified fewer than 130 million unique TCR beta sequences derived from some 200 million T cells.

CDR1 is SGHKS, CDR2 YYEKEE, per germline (reference sequence). This CDR3 is built from 15 residues. J gave up 0 bases and V 2 bases, and 2 bases lay outside the gene matches. The primer mix had 60 Vbeta and 13 Jbeta primers. The table came from immunoSEQ multiplex PCR; TCRdb's copy has only in-frame clones and leaves some out. This sample yields more than 90,000 clones, of which about three quarters are seen a single time; around 7% belongs to the top ten. The chain has TRBV5-5 and TRBJ2-1, with 7 bases that match TRBD2. Input material: PBMCs. The clonotype comes from a man aged 35-49 years in good health and CMV-seropositive. This chain's CDR3 is CASSLAGYSYNEQFF. Written as DNA, the CDR3 is TGTGCCAGCAGCTTAGCGGGATACTCCTACAATGAGCAGTTCTTC.